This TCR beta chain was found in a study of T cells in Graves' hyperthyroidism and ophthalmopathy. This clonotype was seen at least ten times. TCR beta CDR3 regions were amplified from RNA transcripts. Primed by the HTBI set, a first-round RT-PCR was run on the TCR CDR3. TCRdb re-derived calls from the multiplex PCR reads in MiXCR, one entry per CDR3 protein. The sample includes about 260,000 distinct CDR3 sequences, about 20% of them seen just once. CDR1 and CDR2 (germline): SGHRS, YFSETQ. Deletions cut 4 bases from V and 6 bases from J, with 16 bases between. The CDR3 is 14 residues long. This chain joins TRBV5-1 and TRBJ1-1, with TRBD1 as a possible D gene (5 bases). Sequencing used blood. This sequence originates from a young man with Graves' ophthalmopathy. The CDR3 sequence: CASSTGTGVAEAFF. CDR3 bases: TGCGCCAGCAGCACCGGGACGGGGGTTGCTGAAGCTTTCTTT. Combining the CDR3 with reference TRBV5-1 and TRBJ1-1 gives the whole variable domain KAGVTQTPRYLIKTRGQQVTLSCSPISGHRSVSWYQQTPGQGLQFLFEYFSETQRNKGNFPGRFSGRQFSNSRSEMNVSTLELGDSALYLCASSTGTGVAEAFFGQGTRLTVV.